These 9 T cell receptor beta chains came from one sample sequenced in a study of shared clonotypes between healthy human individuals. TCRdb's table, derived via immunoSEQ multiplex PCR, lists solely in-frame clones and lacks some. The table lists 400,000 to 600,000 clones, around 79% of them singletons. Sequenced: PBMCs. The source of these receptors is a middle-aged woman in good health. Some clones in this sample may be carry-over from other donors' samples.

This chain connects TRBV7-6 to TRBJ2-5; no definite D call. Trimming shortened V by 1 base and J by 7 bases, and 16 bases separated the two germline ends. The CDR3 consists of 15 residues. CDR1 and CDR2 from the germline V gene are SGHVS and FNYEAQ. This chain's CDR3 is CASSLEGTVVGTQYF. As DNA, the CDR3 is TGTGCCAGCAGCTTAGAGGGCACAGTCGTGGGGACCCAGTACTTC.

The CDR3 spells CASSPGQPEAFF. CDR3 DNA sequence: TGTGCCAGCTCACCGGGACAGCCTGAAGCTTTCTTT. The gene calls are TRBV18 and TRBJ1-1; TRBD1 matches 7 bases. Losses at the gene ends were 3 bases for V and 6 bases for J; bases not matched to a gene: 1. Germline loops: CDR1 KGHSH, CDR2 LQKENI. The CDR3 sequence is 12 residues long.

The J gene is TRBJ2-6, the V gene TRBV19; D uncertain. Looked up from germline, CDR1 is LNHDA and CDR2 is SQIVND (reference sequence). V dropped 3 bases and J dropped 0 bases, with 0 bases sitting between them. The CDR3 contains 13 residues. The DNA for the CDR3 is TGTGCCAGTAGTATCTCTGGGGCCAACGTCCTGACTTTC. The encoded protein is CASSISGANVLTF. Combining the CDR3 with reference TRBV19 and TRBJ2-6 gives the whole variable domain DGGITQSPKYLFRKEGQNVTLSCEQNLNHDAMYWYRQDPGQGLRLIYYSQIVNDFQKGDIAEGYSVSREKKESFPLTVTSAQKNPTAFYLCASSISGANVLTFGAGSRLTVL.

The rearrangement links TRBV5-1 to TRBJ2-3, with D possibly TRBD1 on 5 matching bases. The CDR3 runs 14 residues. Trimming left V 2 bases short and J 2 bases short, with 9 bases between. CDR1 SGHRS and CDR2 YFSETQ come from the germline V gene. The CDR3: CASSLGDHTDTQYF. The CDR3 bases are TGCGCCAGCAGCTTAGGGGATCACACAGATACGCAGTATTTT.

The CDR3 DNA reads as TGTGCCAGCAGTCCGAGGGCTAGCGGGGAGACCCAGTACTTC. It translates to CASSPRASGETQYF. V gene TRBV27 combines with J gene TRBJ2-5; 8 positions match TRBD2. Germline CDR1 and CDR2: MNHEY and SMNVEV (reference sequence). V dropped 5 bases and J dropped 5; count of bases not matched to a gene: 7. The CDR3 covers 14 residues.

This chain connects TRBV19 to TRBJ2-1; either TRBD1 or TRBD2 may fit D (5 bases each). V dropped 3 bases and J dropped 9 bases, with 9 bases sitting between them. The CDR3 runs to 12 residues. The V gene's germline CDR1 is LNHDA and CDR2 SQIVND (reference sequence). The CDR3 bases are TGTGCCAGTAGTATTTTGAGGGGTGAGCAGTTCTTC. Translating it yields CASSILRGEQFF.

CDR3 residues: CASSPPSAVNYGYTF. The CDR3 DNA reads as TGTGCCAGCTCACCACCATCAGCAGTTAACTATGGCTACACCTTC. The chain uses TRBV18 and TRBJ1-2, with no clear D. The CDR3 loop spans 15 amino acids. V was cut by 0 bases and J by 1 base, with 9 bases left in between. The germline CDR1 and CDR2 sequences are KGHSH and LQKENI.

This clone was found a few times. V and J are TRBV30 and TRBJ1-1; the D is unclear. V shed 8 bases and J shed 4 bases, with 11 bases lying between them. Per the germline V gene, CDR1 is GTSNPN and CDR2 is SVGIG (reference sequence). This CDR3 is built from 11 residues. The CDR3 reads CAGNRVTEAFF. The CDR3 bases are TGTGCCGGAAATAGAGTCACTGAAGCTTTCTTT.

The rearrangement joins TRBV7-9 to TRBJ1-1, with D unclear. V was cut by 3 bases and J by 1 base, with 6 bases left in between. This CDR3 contains 13 residues. The V gene's germline CDR1 is SEHNR and CDR2 FQNEAQ (reference sequence). The CDR3 is CASSFGRNTEAFF. DNA of the CDR3: TGTGCCAGCAGCTTCGGGCGGAACACTGAAGCTTTCTTT.